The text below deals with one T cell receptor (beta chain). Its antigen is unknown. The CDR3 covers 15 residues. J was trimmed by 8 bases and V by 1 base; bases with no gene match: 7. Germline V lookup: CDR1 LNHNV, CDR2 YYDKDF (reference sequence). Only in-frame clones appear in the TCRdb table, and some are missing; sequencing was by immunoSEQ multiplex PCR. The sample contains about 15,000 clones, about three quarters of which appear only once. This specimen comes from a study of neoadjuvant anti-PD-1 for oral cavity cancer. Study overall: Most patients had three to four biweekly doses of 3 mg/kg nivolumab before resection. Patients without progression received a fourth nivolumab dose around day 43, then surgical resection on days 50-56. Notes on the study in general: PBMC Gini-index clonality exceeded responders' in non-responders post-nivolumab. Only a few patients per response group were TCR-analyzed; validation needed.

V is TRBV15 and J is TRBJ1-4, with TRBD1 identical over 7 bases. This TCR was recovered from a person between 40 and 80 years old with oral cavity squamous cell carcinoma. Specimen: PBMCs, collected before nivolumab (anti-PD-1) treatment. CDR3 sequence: CATSRADRVQEKLFF. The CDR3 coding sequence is TGTGCCACCAGCAGAGCCGACAGGGTCCAAGAAAAACTGTTTTTT.